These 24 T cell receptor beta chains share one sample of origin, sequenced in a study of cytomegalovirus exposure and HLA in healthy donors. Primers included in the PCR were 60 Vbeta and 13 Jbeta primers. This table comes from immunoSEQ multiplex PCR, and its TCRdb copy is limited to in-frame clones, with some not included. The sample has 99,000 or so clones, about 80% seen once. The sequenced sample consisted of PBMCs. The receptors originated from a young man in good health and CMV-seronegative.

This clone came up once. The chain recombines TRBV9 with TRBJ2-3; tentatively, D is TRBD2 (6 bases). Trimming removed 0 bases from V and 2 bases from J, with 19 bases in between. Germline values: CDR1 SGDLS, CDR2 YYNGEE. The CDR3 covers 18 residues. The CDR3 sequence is CASSVEVSGDYYTDTQYF. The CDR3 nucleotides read TGTGCCAGCAGCGTAGAGGTATCGGGAGACTACTACACAGATACGCAGTATTTT.

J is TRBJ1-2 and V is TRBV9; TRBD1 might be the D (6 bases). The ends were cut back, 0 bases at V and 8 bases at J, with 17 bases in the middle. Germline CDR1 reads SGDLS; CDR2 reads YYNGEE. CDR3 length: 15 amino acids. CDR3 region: CASSVAGTFRDGYTF. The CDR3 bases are TGTGCCAGCAGCGTAGCCGGGACATTCAGGGACGGCTACACCTTC.

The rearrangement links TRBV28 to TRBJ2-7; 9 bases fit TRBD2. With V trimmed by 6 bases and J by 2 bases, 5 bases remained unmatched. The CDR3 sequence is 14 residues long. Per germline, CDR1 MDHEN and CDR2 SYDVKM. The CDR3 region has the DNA TGTGCCAGCAGAATAGCGGGGGAACCCTACGAGCAGTACTTC. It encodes CASRIAGEPYEQYF.

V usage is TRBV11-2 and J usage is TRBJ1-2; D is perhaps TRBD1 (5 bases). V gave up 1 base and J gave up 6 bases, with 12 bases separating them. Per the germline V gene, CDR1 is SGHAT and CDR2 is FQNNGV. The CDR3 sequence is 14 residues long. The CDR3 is CASSLGQGWHGYTF. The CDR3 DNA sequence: TGTGCCAGCAGCTTAGGGCAGGGTTGGCATGGCTACACCTTC.

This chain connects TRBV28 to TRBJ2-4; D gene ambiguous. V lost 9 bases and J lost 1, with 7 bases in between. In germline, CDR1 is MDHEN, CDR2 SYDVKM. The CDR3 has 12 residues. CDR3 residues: CASGLAKNIQYF. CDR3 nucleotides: TGTGCCAGTGGCTTGGCCAAAAACATTCAGTACTTC.

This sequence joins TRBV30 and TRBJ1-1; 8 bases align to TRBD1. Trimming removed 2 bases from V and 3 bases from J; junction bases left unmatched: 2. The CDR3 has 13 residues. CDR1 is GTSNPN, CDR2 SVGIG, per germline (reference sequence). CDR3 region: CAWSIQGDTEAFF. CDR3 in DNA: TGTGCCTGGAGTATACAGGGGGACACTGAAGCTTTCTTT.

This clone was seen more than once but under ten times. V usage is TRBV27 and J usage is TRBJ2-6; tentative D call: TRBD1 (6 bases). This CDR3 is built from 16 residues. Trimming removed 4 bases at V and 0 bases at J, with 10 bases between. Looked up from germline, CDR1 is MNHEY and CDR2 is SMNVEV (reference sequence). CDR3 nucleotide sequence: TGTGCCAGCAGTTCAACAGGGCTCTCTGGGGCCAACGTCCTGACTTTC. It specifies CASSSTGLSGANVLTF.

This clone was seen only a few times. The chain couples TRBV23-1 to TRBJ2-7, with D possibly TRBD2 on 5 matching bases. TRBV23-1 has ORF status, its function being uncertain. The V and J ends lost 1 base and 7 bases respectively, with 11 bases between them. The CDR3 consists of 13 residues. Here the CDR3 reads CASSQLGALEQYF. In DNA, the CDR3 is TGCGCCAGCAGTCAATTGGGAGCACTGGAGCAGTACTTC.

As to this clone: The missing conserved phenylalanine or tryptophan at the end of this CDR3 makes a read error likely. CDR3 sequence reads: CASSDTGSYGYTS. Written as DNA, the CDR3 is TGTGCCAGCAGCGATACAGGTTCCTATGGCTACACCTCC. The gene calls are TRBV9 and TRBJ1-2; D perhaps matches TRBD1 (5 bases). The CDR3 is 13 residues long. The germline V gene encodes CDR1 SGDLS and CDR2 YYNGEE. V was clipped by 3 bases and J by 4 bases, with 10 bases between them.

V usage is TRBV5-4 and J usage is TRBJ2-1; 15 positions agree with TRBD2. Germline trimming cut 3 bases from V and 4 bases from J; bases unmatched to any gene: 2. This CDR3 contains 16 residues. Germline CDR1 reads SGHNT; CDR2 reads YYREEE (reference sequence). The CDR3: CASSYGLAGGYNEQFF. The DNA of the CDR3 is TGTGCCAGCAGCTATGGACTAGCGGGAGGGTACAATGAGCAGTTCTTC.

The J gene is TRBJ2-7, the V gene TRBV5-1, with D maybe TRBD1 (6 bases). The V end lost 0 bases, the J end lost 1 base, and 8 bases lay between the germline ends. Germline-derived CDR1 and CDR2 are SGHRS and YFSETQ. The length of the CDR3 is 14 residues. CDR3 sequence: CASSLATGSYEQYF. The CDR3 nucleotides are TGCGCCAGCAGCTTGGCTACAGGGTCCTACGAGCAGTACTTC.

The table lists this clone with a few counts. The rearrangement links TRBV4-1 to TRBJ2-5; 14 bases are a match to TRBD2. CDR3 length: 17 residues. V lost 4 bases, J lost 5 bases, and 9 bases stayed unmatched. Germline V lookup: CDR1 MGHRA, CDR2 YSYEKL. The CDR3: CASSRKVGLAGEETQYF. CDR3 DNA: TGCGCCAGCAGCCGGAAAGTGGGACTAGCGGGAGAGGAGACCCAGTACTTC.

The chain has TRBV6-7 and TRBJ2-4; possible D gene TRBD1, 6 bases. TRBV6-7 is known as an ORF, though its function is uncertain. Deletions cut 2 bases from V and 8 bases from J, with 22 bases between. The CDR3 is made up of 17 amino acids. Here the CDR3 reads CASSYVCGGAGEDIQYF. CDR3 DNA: TGTGCCAGCAGTTACGTTTGTGGGGGCGCAGGGGAAGACATTCAGTACTTC.

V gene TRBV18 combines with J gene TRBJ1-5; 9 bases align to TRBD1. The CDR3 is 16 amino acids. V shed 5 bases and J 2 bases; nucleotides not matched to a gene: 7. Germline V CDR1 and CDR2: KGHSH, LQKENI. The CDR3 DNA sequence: TGTGCCAGCTCAACCGGGACAGGGTTCGGCAATCAGCCCCAGCATTTT. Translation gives CASSTGTGFGNQPQHF. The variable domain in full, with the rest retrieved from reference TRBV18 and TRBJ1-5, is NAGVMQNPRHLVRRRGQEARLRCSPMKGHSHVYWYRQLPEEGLKFMVYLQKENIIDESGMPKERFSAEFPKEGPSILRIQQVVRGDSAAYFCASSTGTGFGNQPQHFGDGTRLSIL.

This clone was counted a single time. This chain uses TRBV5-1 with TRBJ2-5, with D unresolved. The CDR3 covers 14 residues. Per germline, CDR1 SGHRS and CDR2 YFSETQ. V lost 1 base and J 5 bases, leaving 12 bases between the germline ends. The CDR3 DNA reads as TGCGCCAGCAGCTTGAGTCTCTACGTGGAGACCCAGTACTTC. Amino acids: CASSLSLYVETQYF.

CDR3: CASSARGQGNDEQYF. The CDR3 nucleotides are TGTGCCAGCAGCGCCCGGGGACAGGGGAACGACGAGCAGTACTTC. The chain is built from TRBV9 and TRBJ2-7; 10 bases align to TRBD1. CDR1 is SGDLS and CDR2 is YYNGEE in the germline V gene. This CDR3 region has 15 residues. V gave up 3 bases and J gave up 5 bases; unmatched junction bases: 8.

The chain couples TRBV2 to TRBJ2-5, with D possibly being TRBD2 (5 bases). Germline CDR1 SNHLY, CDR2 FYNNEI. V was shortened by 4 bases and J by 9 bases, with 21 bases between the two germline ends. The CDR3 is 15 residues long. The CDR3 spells CASSGVGGAFEAQYF. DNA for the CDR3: TGTGCCAGCAGTGGAGTCGGAGGTGCCTTTGAGGCCCAGTACTTC.

In DNA form, the CDR3 reads TGTGCCAGCAGTGGGGCGGGGGTTAATGAAAAACTGTTTTTT. Translated: CASSGAGVNEKLFF. V and J are TRBV28 and TRBJ1-4; possibly TRBD1 for D (5 bases). CDR1 and CDR2 from the germline V gene are MDHEN and SYDVKM. V was cut by 5 bases and J by 4 bases, with 11 bases left in between. This CDR3 is built from 14 residues.

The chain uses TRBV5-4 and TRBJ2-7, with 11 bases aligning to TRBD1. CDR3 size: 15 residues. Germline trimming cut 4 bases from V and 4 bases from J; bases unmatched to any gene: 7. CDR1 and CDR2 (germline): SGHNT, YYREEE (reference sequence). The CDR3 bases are TGTGCCAGCAGCCCCGGACAGGGGGCGGATTACGAGCAGTACTTC. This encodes CASSPGQGADYEQYF.

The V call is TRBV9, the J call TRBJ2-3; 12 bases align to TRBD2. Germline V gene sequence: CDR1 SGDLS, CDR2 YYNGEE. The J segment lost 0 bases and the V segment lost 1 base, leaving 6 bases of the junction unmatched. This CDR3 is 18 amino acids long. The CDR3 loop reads CASSVLAGGIRSTDTQYF. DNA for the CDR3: TGTGCCAGCAGCGTACTAGCGGGGGGGATTCGAAGCACAGATACGCAGTATTTT.

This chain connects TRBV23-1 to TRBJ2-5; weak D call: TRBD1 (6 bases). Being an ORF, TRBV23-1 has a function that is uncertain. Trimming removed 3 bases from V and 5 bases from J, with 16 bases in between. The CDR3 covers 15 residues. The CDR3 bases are TGCGCCAGCAGTCAGTCGGACAGACACACGGAGACCCAGTACTTC. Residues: CASSQSDRHTETQYF.

The DNA for the CDR3 is TGTGCCAGCAGTCAGGTGGGCTATGGCTACACCTTC. Its protein is CASSQVGYGYTF. This chain joins TRBV2 and TRBJ1-2; D unclear. The CDR3 contains 12 residues. CDR1 SNHLY and CDR2 FYNNEI come from the germline V gene. V was shortened by 5 bases and J by 4 bases, with 8 bases between the two germline ends.

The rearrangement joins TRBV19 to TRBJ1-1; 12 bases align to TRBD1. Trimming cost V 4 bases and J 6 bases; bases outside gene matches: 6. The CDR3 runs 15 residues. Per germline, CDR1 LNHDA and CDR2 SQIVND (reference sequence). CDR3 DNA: TGTGCCAGTAGTAGGGTGGGACAGGGGGCGCCTGAAGCTTTCTTT. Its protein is CASSRVGQGAPEAFF.

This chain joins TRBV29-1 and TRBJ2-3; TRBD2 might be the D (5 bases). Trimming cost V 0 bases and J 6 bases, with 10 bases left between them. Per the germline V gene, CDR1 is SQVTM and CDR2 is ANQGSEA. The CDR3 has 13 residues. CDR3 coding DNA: TGCAGCGTTGAAGATACTAGAGAGGATACGCAGTATTTT. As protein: CSVEDTREDTQYF.